The rows below give T cell receptor beta chains drawn from one sample of a study of T-cell reconstitution after alpha-beta-depleted transplantation in children. From the PCR reads, TCRdb called clonotypes with MiXCR, one entry per CDR3 protein. In the table there are roughly 200,000 distinct CDR3 sequences, 6.6% of which are singletons. The source was PBMCs, collected before TCRalphabeta/CD19-depleted stem cell transplant. The receptor set was obtained from a boy between 2 and 10 years old with acute lymphoblastic leukemia, due to receive a stem cell transplant. Both conserved end residues are part of each CDR3. Fields, in order: clone size, J gene, V gene, D gene, CDR3 DNA, CDR3 protein. A D gene is named only where the DNA matches it firmly. The size field is filled for only some rows; it gives once, few, many or a size class.

>many|TRBJ1-5|TRBV7-2|TRBD1
TGTGCCAGCAGCTTAACAGGGGGTGGCAATCAGCCCCAGCATTTT
CASSLTGGGNQPQHF
>many|TRBJ2-3|TRBV4-3|TRBD2
TGCGCCAGCAGCTTCGCGGGAGCAGATACGCAGTATTTT
CASSFAGADTQYF
>many|TRBJ2-7|TRBV11-3|TRBD2
TGTGCCAGCAGCTTCACCGGGACTAGCGGGGGCCAATTCTCCTACGAGCAGTACTTC
CASSFTGTSGGQFSYEQYF
>.|TRBJ2-1|TRBV6-1|TRBD1
TGTGCCAGCAGTAAAGGGGGACAGGGGTCCTACAATGAGCAGTTCTTC
CASSKGGQGSYNEQFF
>few|TRBJ2-7|TRBV6-2/TRBV6-3|.
TGTGCCAGCAGTTACTCCATAGAGATCGTGGGGACTTCGACCTACGAGCAGTACTTC
CASSYSIEIVGTSTYEQYF
>many|TRBJ2-1|TRBV12-3/TRBV12-4|TRBD2
TGTGCCAGCAGCCCCCGAGCGGGGGATGGTGAGCAGTTCTTC
CASSPRAGDGEQFF
>.|TRBJ2-5|TRBV12-3/TRBV12-4|.
TGTGCCAGCAGTCTAAGGAGGTACCAAGAGACCCAGTACTTC
CASSLRRYQETQYF
>few|TRBJ2-1|TRBV5-5|TRBD1
TGTGCCAGCAGCCACCAGACAGGGGGCCCCCTCTTC
CASSHQTGGPLF
>few|TRBJ2-2|TRBV28|TRBD2
TGTGCCAGCAGTGAACTAGCGGGAGTCTCCGGGGAGCTGTTTTTT
CASSELAGVSGELFF
>.|TRBJ2-5|TRBV7-8|TRBD2
TGTGCCAGCAGCTCAGGCGGGGGGGCCCCGCCCCAGTACTTC
CASSSGGGAPPQYF
>few|TRBJ1-2|TRBV20-1|.
TGCAGTGCTAGAGCGAGGGAAGACTATGGCTACACCTTC
CSARAREDYGYTF
>.|TRBJ1-5|TRBV20-1|.
TGCAGTGCTAGGGGCGGACAAGGGGCCAATCAGCCCCAGCATTTT
CSARGGQGANQPQHF
>.|TRBJ1-1|TRBV27|.
TGTGCCAGCAATTCCCGACTTGCCACTGAAGCTTTCTTT
CASNSRLATEAFF
>many|TRBJ1-2|TRBV6-2/TRBV6-3|TRBD1
TGTGCCAGCAGCCGCGGACAGGGGCGAAACTATGGCTACACCTTC
CASSRGQGRNYGYTF
>many|TRBJ2-2|TRBV27|.
TGTGCCAGCAGTTTATCGGCAGGGAACACCGGGGAGCTGTTTTTT
CASSLSAGNTGELFF
>many|TRBJ2-1|TRBV6-5|.
TGTGCCAGCAGTTACGGCACCTACAATGAGCAGTTCTTC
CASSYGTYNEQFF
>few|TRBJ2-3|TRBV28|.
TGTGCCAGCAGTTCCCCTCCTGGGGCGGGCACAGATACGCAGTATTTT
CASSSPPGAGTDTQYF
>many|TRBJ1-5|TRBV7-2|.
TGTGCCAGCAGCGGGGGGTCAAGCAATCAGCCCCAGCATTTT
CASSGGSSNQPQHF
>many|TRBJ2-7|TRBV5-1|TRBD2
TGCGCCAGCAGCTTGGCCGTACTTGTGGGGGGGATCGACGAGCAGTACTTC
CASSLAVLVGGIDEQYF
>few|TRBJ2-7|TRBV4-2|TRBD2
TGTGCCAGCAGCCAAGAGGGTTCCAGCGGGGGGACCTACGAGCAGTACTTC
CASSQEGSSGGTYEQYF
>once|TRBJ2-2|TRBV12-2|.
TGTGCAAGTCGCTTAGTGGAGAGAAGCACCGGGGAGCTGTTTTTT
CASRLVERSTGELFF
>.|TRBJ2-7|TRBV18|TRBD1
TGTGCCAGCTCACCGATCGGGACAGGTGGGATGTACGAGCAGTACTTC
CASSPIGTGGMYEQYF
>.|TRBJ1-6|TRBV3-1|.
TGTGCCAGCAGCCAAGATGTCGGGGCCGGGGGACCCCTCCACTTT
CASSQDVGAGGPLHF
>medium-sized|TRBJ2-7|TRBV18|TRBD2
TGTGCCAGCTCATTAGACTTAAACTCCGAAGGACTAGCGGGAGCCCTTTACGAGCAGTACTTC
CASSLDLNSEGLAGALYEQYF
>many|TRBJ2-7|TRBV20-1|TRBD2
TGCAGTGCTAGCCCGGTTGGACTAGCGGGAGGGGAGCAGTACTTC
CSASPVGLAGGEQYF
>few|TRBJ2-2|TRBV20-1|TRBD1
TGCTGTGCTAGAGCCCCAGGGGGCCCGAACACCGGGGAGCTGTTTTTT
CCARAPGGPNTGELFF
>.|TRBJ2-7|TRBV12-3/TRBV12-4|.
TGTGCCAGTGCAGACCCCGGGACAATCGAGCAGTACTTC
CASADPGTIEQYF
>many|TRBJ2-5|TRBV29-1|.
TGCAGCGTTGAAGAATGGGGACGGGAGACCCAGTACTTC
CSVEEWGRETQYF
>many|TRBJ1-1|TRBV29-1|TRBD1
TGCAGCGCCTTTACAGGGGCGGGGGACACTGAAGCTTTCTTT
CSAFTGAGDTEAFF
>many|TRBJ1-5|TRBV6-5|.
TGTGCCAGCAGTTCGGAGGCGAATCAGCCCCAGCATTTT
CASSSEANQPQHF
>few|TRBJ2-7|TRBV12-3/TRBV12-4|.
TGTGCCAGCAGTCTGACAGGTACCTACGAGCAGTACTTC
CASSLTGTYEQYF
>many|TRBJ2-1|TRBV5-6|.
TGTGCCACCAGGGGAGGGGGGGCTATCTACAATGAGCAGTTCTTC
CATRGGGAIYNEQFF
>many|TRBJ2-7|TRBV7-9|.
TGTGCCAGCAGCGACGCATGGGGGCAGAGAGCCTACGAGCAGTACTTC
CASSDAWGQRAYEQYF
>many|TRBJ2-1|TRBV4-2|TRBD2
TGTGCCAGCAGCCAAACGCTAGCGGGGGGCCCCAATGAGCAGTTCTTC
CASSQTLAGGPNEQFF
>.|TRBJ2-1|TRBV7-2|.
TGTGCCAGCAGTTCACAGCCGGGACAACAGGGTGAGCAGTTCTTC
CASSSQPGQQGEQFF
>many|TRBJ2-2|TRBV20-1|.
TGCAGTCCACGACAGACCACCGGGGAGCTGTTTTTT
CSPRQTTGELFF
>many|TRBJ2-1|TRBV11-2|.
TGTGCCAGCAGCTCGGGAGTTCGGGATGAGCAGTTCTTC
CASSSGVRDEQFF
>few|TRBJ2-7|TRBV28|.
TGTGCCAGCAGCCTGGACCGGGACAACTCCTACGAGCAGTACTTC
CASSLDRDNSYEQYF
>many|TRBJ2-7|TRBV7-8|TRBD1
TGTGCCAGCAGCAAAAGGGACAGGGGCGACGAGCAGTACTTC
CASSKRDRGDEQYF
>few|TRBJ1-6|TRBV9|TRBD1
TGTGCCAGCAGCCCTTCGGACAGGGCCAATTCACCCCTCCACTTT
CASSPSDRANSPLHF
>few|TRBJ2-3|TRBV20-1|TRBD1
TGCAGTGCCCGTCAGGGGGCAGATACGCAGTATTTT
CSARQGADTQYF
>.|TRBJ2-5|TRBV20-1|TRBD2
TGCAGTGCTAGGGCCCTTAACCCGGGACTAGCGGGGGACCAAGAGACCCAGTACTTC
CSARALNPGLAGDQETQYF
>many|TRBJ2-5|TRBV5-5|.
TGTGCCAGCAGAAAGACCCCCCAAGAGACCCAGTACTTC
CASRKTPQETQYF